The 10 T cell receptor beta chains listed next were all sequenced from one sample in a study of blood T cell repertoires in COVID-19. Assay: immunoSEQ multiplex PCR; the TCRdb copy retains only in-frame clones and omits some. The table records 200,000 to 250,000 clones, around 84% of them present only once. The sample comprised peripheral blood. The receptor source for this set is a man in his forties or fifties with active or convalescent COVID-19.

This chain uses TRBV5-4 with TRBJ1-5; possibly TRBD1 for D (6 bases). Germline CDR1 SGHNT, CDR2 YYREEE (reference sequence). Trimming stripped 4 bases from V and 3 bases from J, with 11 bases between. CDR3 length: 14 amino acids. The CDR3 loop reads CASSRRGDNQPQHF. In DNA, the CDR3 is TGTGCCAGCAGCCGCAGGGGAGACAATCAGCCCCAGCATTTT.

The chain joins TRBV5-4 to TRBJ1-1, with 11 bases fitting TRBD1. Trimming cost V 4 bases and J 5 bases; bases outside gene matches: 7. The CDR3 has 15 residues. Germline V CDR1 and CDR2: SGHNT, YYREEE (reference sequence). The CDR3 DNA follows: TGTGCCAGCAGCCCCGCGGACAGGGGGCGGACTGAAGCTTTCTTT. Its translation is CASSPADRGRTEAFF.

For this clone: One end of the junction fails to match germline, which may point to a read error. V gene TRBV27 combines with J gene TRBJ1-1; 7 nucleotides agree with TRBD1. The CDR3 is made up of 15 amino acids. The germline CDR1 and CDR2 sequences are MNHEY and SMNVEV (reference sequence). The CDR3 region has the DNA TGTGCCAGCAGCCGTCGACAGGGAACGAACGCTGAAGCTTTCTTT. Translating it yields CASSRRQGTNAEAFF.

This clone was observed a few times. This chain links TRBV6-5 with TRBJ1-6; D may be TRBD1 (6 bases). Germline lookup yields CDR1 MNHEY and CDR2 SVGAGI. The V end was cut by 0 bases, the J end by 10 bases, with 13 bases between. The CDR3 sequence is 15 residues long. The CDR3 spells CASSYSGGRGSPLHF. DNA for the CDR3: TGTGCCAGCAGTTACTCTGGGGGCAGAGGATCACCCCTCCACTTT.

The chain recombines TRBV7-2 with TRBJ1-2; D perhaps matches TRBD1 (5 bases). V gave up 5 bases and J gave up 0 bases, with 16 bases separating them. From germline, CDR1 is SGHTA and CDR2 FQGNSA. The CDR3 spans 16 residues. The CDR3 DNA sequence: TGTGCCAGCAGCCTAGAGGCGGGGCGGACTAACTATGGCTACACCTTC. Its translation is CASSLEAGRTNYGYTF.

The CDR3 loop is CASSQARGGYGYTF. CDR3 in DNA: TGCGCCAGCAGCCAAGCGCGGGGGGGCTATGGCTACACCTTC. The rearrangement links TRBV4-3 to TRBJ1-2; perhaps TRBD1 as D (5 bases). V was cut by 1 base and J by 4 bases, with 10 bases left in between. The germline V gene has CDR1 LGHNA and CDR2 YSLEER. CDR3 size: 14 residues.

The V call is TRBV7-2, the J call TRBJ1-6; D uncertain. Germline V CDR1 and CDR2: SGHTA, FQGNSA. The CDR3 loop spans 16 amino acids. Between the trimmed V and J ends, which lost 5 bases and 10 bases, there was a span of 21 bases. CDR3 protein: CASSPEAGGSGSPLHF. Written as DNA, the CDR3 is TGTGCCAGCAGCCCTGAAGCGGGAGGGTCCGGATCACCCCTCCACTTT. Full variable domain (rest looked up from reference TRBV7-2 and TRBJ1-6): GAGVSQSPSNKVTEKGKDVELRCDPISGHTALYWYRQSLGQGLEFLIYFQGNSAPDKSGLPSDRFSAERTGGSVSTLTIQRTQQEDSAVYLCASSPEAGGSGSPLHFGNGTRLTVT.

The chain links TRBV7-9 to TRBJ2-1; 10 bases agree with TRBD2. The CDR3 has 15 amino acids. Germline assignment: CDR1 SEHNR and CDR2 FQNEAQ (reference sequence). The V gene end was trimmed by 0 bases and the J gene end by 5 bases; junction bases not matched to a gene: 1. CDR3 sequence (DNA): TGTGCCAGCAGCTTAGCAGCGGGGGGGAACAATGAGCAGTTCTTC. Residues: CASSLAAGGNNEQFF.

The chain is built from TRBV18 and TRBJ1-1; 8 bases match TRBD1. CDR3 length: 15 amino acids. After removal of 3 bases from V and 5 bases from J, the junction contained 8 bases not matched to a gene. Germline values: CDR1 KGHSH, CDR2 LQKENI. The CDR3 here is CASSPRTGRETEAFF. The CDR3 bases are TGTGCCAGCTCACCTCGGACAGGGAGGGAAACTGAAGCTTTCTTT.

The chain employs TRBV2 and TRBJ2-5, with 11 bases identical to TRBD2. The CDR3 extends over 15 amino acids. From germline, CDR1 is SNHLY and CDR2 FYNNEI. The V and J ends lost 9 bases and 2 bases, in that order; junction bases with no gene match: 8. The CDR3 sequence: CARGELAGAQETQYF. The CDR3, as DNA: TGTGCCAGGGGGGAACTAGCGGGGGCACAAGAGACCCAGTACTTC. Variable domain in full (rest from reference TRBV2 and TRBJ2-5): EPEVTQTPSHQVTQMGQEVILRCVPISNHLYFYWYRQILGQKVEFLVSFYNNEISEKSEIFDDQFSVERPDGSNFTLKIRSTKLEDSAMYFCARGELAGAQETQYFGPGTRLLVL.